This T cell receptor (beta chain) was recorded in a study of regulatory T cells in long-lasting Graves disease. Germline loops: CDR1 LNHNV, CDR2 YYDKDF (reference sequence). Deletions cut 0 bases from V and 7 bases from J, with 6 bases between. The CDR3 covers 12 residues. With respect to this clonotype: Its antigen remains unknown.

The TCR beta library used iRepertoire HTBI primers with Arm-PCR amplification of CDR3. From the multiplex PCR reads, TCRdb called clonotypes with MiXCR, one entry per CDR3 protein. The sample includes about 220,000 distinct CDR3 sequences, roughly 20% of them seen just once. The time point: newly diagnosed GD, antithyroid drugs for less than 3 months. From PBMCs, RNA was extracted and then used to make the TCR library. Overall study findings and caveats: Reduced TCR diversity was observed in persistent Graves' patients versus newly diagnosed patients.

This same sample was also taken into another study, of T cells in Graves' hyperthyroidism and ophthalmopathy.

The chain links TRBV15 to TRBJ2-5; D gene unclear. The material sequenced was peripheral blood mononuclear cells (PBMCs), taken at new diagnosis, from a patient treated with antithyroid drugs. This TCR was sampled from a woman in her twenties or thirties with Graves disease. The CDR3 here is CATSRDRWTQYF. DNA for the CDR3: TGTGCCACCAGCAGAGACAGGTGGACCCAGTACTTC. Based on the CDR3 plus reference TRBV15 and TRBJ2-5, the full variable domain is DAMVIQNPRYQVTQFGKPVTLSCSQTLNHNVMYWYQQKSSQAPKLLFHYYDKDFNNEADTPDNFQSRRPNTSFCFLDIRSPGLGDTAMYLCATSRDRWTQYFGPGTRLLVL.